Listed below are T cell receptor beta chains from one sample, sequenced in a study of beta chain features in type 1 diabetes. The method was immunoSEQ multiplex PCR; TCRdb's version includes in-frame clones alone and lacks a portion of them. The table includes around 600,000 clones, around 12% detected once. Sequencing was carried out using naive CD4+ T cells from blood. These receptors originate from a man aged 30 to 39 with type 1 diabetes. The CDR3 runs from the conserved cysteine through the conserved F or W. A D gene is named only where the DNA matches it firmly. The size field is filled for only some rows; it gives once, few, many or a size class.

.,TRBV7-8,TRBJ1-6,.,TGTGCCAGCAGCTTAGGGTCCAGGCTGAGCTCCTATAATTCACCCCTCCACTTT,CASSLGSRLSSYNSPLHF
.,TRBV11-3,TRBJ2-1,.,TGTGCCAGCAGCTTACAGGGTGGGAGACAGTTCTTC,CASSLQGGRQFF
TRBD1,TRBV5-6,TRBJ2-4,few,TGTGCCAGCAGCTTGGGTCGGACAGGACTTCAGTACTTC,CASSLGRTGLQYF
.,TRBV19,TRBJ1-1,.,TGTGCCAGTAGTATTTTAACAGGTGAAGCTTTCTTT,CASSILTGEAFF
TRBD1,TRBV30,TRBJ1-2,.,TGTGCCTGGGCTAACTTTGACAGGGGCCCCTATGGCTACACCTTC,CAWANFDRGPYGYTF
TRBD2,TRBV2,TRBJ2-7,few,TGTGCCAGCAGTGGGATAGCGGGGGAGCTCAGAAAGTACTTC,CASSGIAGELRKYF
.,TRBV6-5,TRBJ2-7,.,TGTGCCAGCAGTCCTACAGGAGTTACGGAGCAGTACTTC,CASSPTGVTEQYF
.,TRBV18,TRBJ2-7,.,TGTGCCAGCTCACCGATCACCTCCTACGAGCAGTACTTC,CASSPITSYEQYF
.,TRBV6-6,TRBJ2-2,.,TGTGCCAGCAGCCACCCTACGAACACCGGGGAGCTGTTTTTT,CASSHPTNTGELFF
.,TRBV19,TRBJ1-5,.,TGTGCCAGTAGTATTGGGCAGCCCAATCAGCCCCAGCATTTT,CASSIGQPNQPQHF
.,TRBV29-1,TRBJ2-7,.,TGCAGCGCCGCAACGGGTTATAGCGGCTACGAGCAGTACTTC,CSAATGYSGYEQYF
TRBD2,TRBV9,TRBJ2-2,.,TGTGCCAGCAGCGACCCCTCAACTAGCGGGTCAACCCCGGGCACCGGGGAGCTGTTTTTT,CASSDPSTSGSTPGTGELFF
.,TRBV5-1,TRBJ1-1,few,TGCGCCAGCAGCCGGGACACCGACATGAACACTGAAGCTTTCTTT,CASSRDTDMNTEAFF
.,TRBV30,TRBJ2-1,few,TGTGCCTGGAGTGAAGCTAGCGAGGGCAATGAGCAGTTCTTC,CAWSEASEGNEQFF
TRBD1,TRBV9,TRBJ2-7,few,TGTGCCAGCAGCAAACGGGACAGCTACGAGCAGTACTTC,CASSKRDSYEQYF
.,TRBV10-1,TRBJ2-3,.,TGCGCCAGCAGCGGAGATCCTGGGGCTACCACAGATACGCAGTATTTT,CASSGDPGATTDTQYF
TRBD2,TRBV5-1,TRBJ2-1,.,TGCGCCAGCGTCTCTAGCGGGGGCACGCCCGAGCAGTTCTTC,CASVSSGGTPEQFF
TRBD1,TRBV9,TRBJ1-2,.,TGTGCCAGCAGCGGGACAGGGGACTATGGCTACACCTTC,CASSGTGDYGYTF
.,TRBV18,TRBJ2-2,few,TGTGCCAGCTCACCAGACACGGCAAACACCGGGGAGCTGTTTTTT,CASSPDTANTGELFF
.,TRBV2,TRBJ1-5,few,TGTGCCAGCAGTATGTCAGGCAATCAGCCCCAGCATTTT,CASSMSGNQPQHF
TRBD2,TRBV11-3,TRBJ2-3,.,TGTGCCAGCAGCTTAGGAACTAGCGGGGGCGCAGATACGCAGTATTTT,CASSLGTSGGADTQYF
TRBD1,TRBV25-1,TRBJ2-5,.,TGTGCCAGCAGTGGTTTGACTGGACAGGGGTTACAAGAGACCCAGTACTTC,CASSGLTGQGLQETQYF
TRBD1,TRBV20-1,TRBJ1-2,.,TGCAGTGCTACGACAGGGAATGGCTACACCTTC,CSATTGNGYTF
.,TRBV5-8,TRBJ2-3,.,TGTGCCAGCAGCATGGACGCCACAGATACGCAGTATTTT,CASSMDATDTQYF
.,TRBV7-9,TRBJ2-3,.,TGTGCCAGCACCCAAGTCGGGACGGGACCGTATTTT,CASTQVGTGPYF
.,TRBV14,TRBJ1-6,few,TGTGCCAGCAGCCACCTGGGACGGGGAAATTCACCCCTCCACTTT,CASSHLGRGNSPLHF
.,TRBV2,TRBJ1-4,.,TGTGCCAGCAGTGTTTTATGGGCTAATGAAAAACTGTTTTTT,CASSVLWANEKLFF
.,TRBV13,TRBJ2-7,few,TGTGCCAGCACCTACGGGCGTTACGAGCAGTACTTC,CASTYGRYEQYF
.,TRBV11-3,TRBJ2-1,.,TGTGCCAGCAGCTTAGGTGCGGACAGTACCCTCTACAATGAGCAGTTCTTC,CASSLGADSTLYNEQFF
.,TRBV2,TRBJ2-3,few,TGTGCCAGTATTAGCACAGATACGCAGTATTTT,CASISTDTQYF